The rows below give T cell receptor beta chains drawn from one sample of a study of T cell changes during pregnancy in multiple sclerosis. Sequenced by immunoSEQ multiplex PCR; TCRdb stores in-frame clones only, minus some. This table has about 52,000 clones, over 85% appearing once. The starting material was CD4+ T cells from peripheral blood mononuclear cells, obtained before pregnancy. These receptor sequences come from a female donor with multiple sclerosis, enrolled in a pregnancy study. CDR3s include the opening cysteine and the closing phenylalanine or tryptophan. D genes are given only for firm matches. Part of the rows lack a size; the others show once, few, many or a class for expanded clones.

abundance	d_gene	v_gene	len	j_gene	CDR3nt	CDR3aa
NA	TRBD2	TRBV4-1	18	TRBJ2-4	TGCGCCAGCAGCCCTTCGAGGGAGGCCCCGGGGGGCAAAAACATTCAGTACTTC	CASSPSREAPGGKNIQYF
many	TRBD1	TRBV6-5	15	TRBJ1-1	TGTGCCAGCAGTTACTCGACAGGGCGGAACACTGAAGCTTTCTTT	CASSYSTGRNTEAFF
NA	TRBD1	TRBV5-1	15	TRBJ1-1	TGCGCCAGCAGCTTGGTAGGACAGGTGAACACTGAAGCTTTCTTT	CASSLVGQVNTEAFF
NA	NA	TRBV18	13	TRBJ1-1	TGTGCCAGCTCACTAGTATCGAACACTGAAGCTTTCTTT	CASSLVSNTEAFF
NA	NA	TRBV5-8	15	TRBJ1-5	TGTGCCAGCAGCTTGGGGGTAAGGGGTGGTCAGCCCCAGCATTTT	CASSLGVRGGQPQHF
NA	TRBD1	TRBV11-1	14	TRBJ1-2	TGTGCCAGCAGCCCACCAGGACAGGGGAATGGCTACACCTTC	CASSPPGQGNGYTF
NA	NA	TRBV7-3	13	TRBJ1-1	TGTGCCAGCAGCTTAAGGGGGGGCACTGAAGCTTTCTTT	CASSLRGGTEAFF
NA	NA	TRBV5-6	13	TRBJ1-1	TGTGCCAGCAGCTTGAGTTCTATCACCGAAGCTTTCTTT	CASSLSSITEAFF
NA	NA	TRBV7-2	14	TRBJ1-1	TGTGCCAGCAGCTTAGCCTTAGGGGGCACTGAAGCTTTCTTT	CASSLALGGTEAFF
NA	TRBD1	TRBV2	15	TRBJ1-4	TGTGCCAGCAGGGCGGACAGGGGGCAAAATGAAAAACTGTTTTTT	CASRADRGQNEKLFF
NA	NA	TRBV5-4	13	TRBJ2-2	TGTGCCAGCAGCTTGGCAAACACCGGGGAGCTGTTTTTT	CASSLANTGELFF
NA	NA	TRBV28	15	TRBJ2-7	TGTGCCAGCAGTTCGGGGACACTTCTGAGTGGCGAGCAGTACTTC	CASSSGTLLSGEQYF
once	TRBD2	TRBV6-1	15	TRBJ2-1	TGTGCCAGCAACCAACTAGCGGGGGGGGCGAATGAGCAGTTCTTC	CASNQLAGGANEQFF
once	TRBD1	TRBV28	14	TRBJ2-7	TGTGCCAGCAGCTACCGGGACAGTCTATACGAGCAGTACTTC	CASSYRDSLYEQYF
NA	NA	TRBV7-8	13	TRBJ2-5	TGTGCCAGCAGCTTAGTTCGGGGAAGGACCCAGTACTTC	CASSLVRGRTQYF
few	TRBD1	TRBV29-1	12	TRBJ2-7	TGCAGCGTCCACAGGGGTTCCTACGAGCAGTACTTC	CSVHRGSYEQYF
NA	NA	TRBV5-1	14	TRBJ2-3	TGCGCCAGCAGCTTGGGACTCACCACAGATACGCAGTATTTT	CASSLGLTTDTQYF
NA	NA	TRBV5-1	15	TRBJ2-1	TGCGCCAGCAGCCCATCTGGGGGCTCTAGCGGAGAGCAGTTCTTC	CASSPSGGSSGEQFF
NA	TRBD2	TRBV5-1	15	TRBJ2-5	TGCGCCAGCAGCTTGGTGCGGGAGGGCCGGGAGACCCAGTACTTC	CASSLVREGRETQYF
NA	NA	TRBV4-1	14	TRBJ2-7	TGCGCCAGCAGCCACCCCGCCAGCTCCTACGAGCAGTACTTC	CASSHPASSYEQYF
NA	NA	TRBV5-1	13	TRBJ2-7	TGCGCCAGCAGCTTGGTCGTCGCGGGCGAGCAGTACTTC	CASSLVVAGEQYF
NA	TRBD1	TRBV4-1	18	TRBJ1-3	TGCGCCAGCAGCCAAGAGGGGGACAGGGCTGACTCTGGAAACACCATATATTTT	CASSQEGDRADSGNTIYF
NA	TRBD2	TRBV7-9	14	TRBJ2-3	TGTGCCAGCAGCCGGGGGGGCCTCACAGATACGCAGTATTTT	CASSRGGLTDTQYF
NA	TRBD2	TRBV2	14	TRBJ2-1	TGTGCCAGCAGAAGGGCCTCGGGGGGGAATGAGCAGTTCTTC	CASRRASGGNEQFF
NA	NA	TRBV2	15	TRBJ2-7	TGTGCCAGCAGTGCCCAGGCCCCGAGCTCCTACGAGCAGTACTTC	CASSAQAPSSYEQYF
NA	TRBD1	TRBV19	15	TRBJ2-7	TGTGCCAGTAGTAAGGGACAGGGGCTCGCCTACGAGCAGTACTTC	CASSKGQGLAYEQYF
NA	NA	TRBV29-1	12	TRBJ2-5	TGCAGCGTTGACCCGTCGGGAGAGACCCAGTACTTC	CSVDPSGETQYF
NA	TRBD2	TRBV11-2	18	TRBJ2-7	TGTGCCAGCAGTTCGCCCAGCCGATCCGGGACTAACTCCTACGAGCAGTACTTC	CASSSPSRSGTNSYEQYF
NA	TRBD2	TRBV9	17	TRBJ2-7	TGTGCCAGCAGCGTATGGGGCGGAAGCGGGGCCCCCTACGAGCAGTACTTC	CASSVWGGSGAPYEQYF
NA	NA	TRBV2	15	TRBJ2-2	TGTGCCAGCACCCAACAGAGTTCGAACACCGGGGAGCTGTTTTTT	CASTQQSSNTGELFF
NA	NA	TRBV19	14	TRBJ2-4	TGTGCCAGTAAGCCTGACAGGGCGGGGAACATTCAGTACTTC	CASKPDRAGNIQYF
NA	TRBD2	TRBV19	18	TRBJ2-3	TGTGCCAGTAGTATAGGAGCGGGAGGATCCCCGAGCACAGATACGCAGTATTTT	CASSIGAGGSPSTDTQYF
NA	NA	TRBV19	13	TRBJ1-1	TGTGCCAGTACCAAGCGGGGAATCACTGAAGCTTTCTTT	CASTKRGITEAFF
NA	TRBD2	TRBV5-1	17	TRBJ2-3	TGCGCCAGCAGCTTGGGGTCCCAGAGGCGGGAGACAGATACGCAGTATTTT	CASSLGSQRRETDTQYF
NA	NA	TRBV9	16	TRBJ1-3	TGTGCCAGCAGCGGCGCAGGATTCTTCTCTGGAAACACCATATATTTT	CASSGAGFFSGNTIYF
NA	NA	TRBV14	12	TRBJ1-2	TGTGCCAGCAGCCCAGGGATATCTGGCTACACCTTC	CASSPGISGYTF
NA	TRBD2	TRBV5-1	13	TRBJ2-1	TGCGCCAGCAGGGCGGGAGGGCGAAATGAGCAGTTCTTC	CASRAGGRNEQFF
NA	TRBD2	TRBV27	17	TRBJ2-3	TGTGCCAGCAGTTGGTTTACTAGCGGGAGGACAACAGATACGCAGTATTTT	CASSWFTSGRTTDTQYF
NA	TRBD2	TRBV19	18	TRBJ2-1	TGTGCCAGTAGTATGTTACGGGCCGGGAGGGCCGATAAAGATGAGCAGTTCTTC	CASSMLRAGRADKDEQFF
once	NA	TRBV7-5	16	TRBJ2-1	TGTGTCAGAAGCCCCCTCGTGGTGCGGGTCTACAATGAGCAGTTCTTC	CVRSPLVVRVYNEQFF
NA	NA	TRBV4-3	15	TRBJ2-1	TGCGCCAGCAGCCAAGATCTACTATCCTACAATGAGCAGTTCTTC	CASSQDLLSYNEQFF
NA	NA	TRBV4-1	18	TRBJ1-3	TGCGCCAGCAGCCAAGGGGGCGCGAAGAGCGTCTCTGGAAACACCATATATTTT	CASSQGGAKSVSGNTIYF
NA	TRBD2	TRBV6-1	15	TRBJ2-7	TGTGCCAGCAGCGCCTCGACTAGCGGGAGTTACGAGCAGTACTTC	CASSASTSGSYEQYF
NA	TRBD2	TRBV6-5	15	TRBJ2-1	TGTGCCAGCAGTTACTCGGGCGGGAGAGGGTATGAGCAGTTCTTC	CASSYSGGRGYEQFF
NA	NA	TRBV19	13	TRBJ1-2	TGTGCCAGTAGTATTGGCCCAGGGGTTGGCTACACCTTC	CASSIGPGVGYTF
once	NA	TRBV4-1	14	TRBJ2-7	TGCGCCAGCAGCCAAGTCGGGGGTCCCCTGGAGCAGTACTTC	CASSQVGGPLEQYF